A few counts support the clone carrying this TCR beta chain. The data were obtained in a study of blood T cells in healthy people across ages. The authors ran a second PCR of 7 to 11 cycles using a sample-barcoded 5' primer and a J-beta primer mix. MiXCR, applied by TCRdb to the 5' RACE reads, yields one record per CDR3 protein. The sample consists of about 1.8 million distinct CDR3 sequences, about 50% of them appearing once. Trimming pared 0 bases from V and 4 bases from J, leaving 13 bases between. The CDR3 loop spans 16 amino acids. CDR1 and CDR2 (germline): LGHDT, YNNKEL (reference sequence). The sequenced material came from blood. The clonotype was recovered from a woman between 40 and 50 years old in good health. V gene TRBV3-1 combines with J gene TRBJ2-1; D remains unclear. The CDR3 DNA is TGTGCCAGCAGCCAAGAGGTAATCCCCTCTTACAATGAGCAGTTCTTC. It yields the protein CASSQEVIPSYNEQFF.